The 5 T cell receptor beta chains in this list originate from one sample, sequenced in a study of CD8 T cells in ankylosing spondylitis. MiXCR, applied by TCRdb to the 5' RACE reads, yields one record per CDR3 protein. The table shows 200,000 to 250,000 distinct CDR3 sequences, with 20% to 30% occurring only once. Sequencing was done on a sample of blood, either unsorted or a sorted T cell fraction (not recorded which). These receptors were collected from a male donor with ankylosing spondylitis or in good health (not recorded which).

The V and J genes are TRBV5-1 and TRBJ2-3, with D perhaps being TRBD1 or TRBD2 (6 bases each). Germline V gene data show CDR1 as SGHRS and CDR2 as YFSETQ. There are 17 residues in the CDR3. Trimming took off 0 bases at V and 0 bases at J, with 14 bases between the two ends. Written as DNA, the CDR3 is TGCGCCAGCAGCTTGGGTCCCGGGGGCTCTAGCACAGATACGCAGTATTTT. The encoded protein is CASSLGPGGSSTDTQYF.

This clonotype has ten or more counts. The chain employs TRBV7-9 and TRBJ1-5, with D perhaps matching TRBD1 (5 bases). Deletions cut 7 bases from V and 7 bases from J, with 14 bases between. This CDR3 has 13 residues. Germline V gene data show CDR1 as SEHNR and CDR2 as FQNEAQ (reference sequence). Written as DNA, the CDR3 is TGTGCCAGCAACCAAGAGAGGGGACAGCCCCAGCATTTT. Translation gives CASNQERGQPQHF.

This clonotype was seen at least ten times. The CDR3 region has the DNA TGTGCCAGCAGCTTAGACCAGGGATTAGGTGGCTACACCTTC. Amino acid sequence: CASSLDQGLGGYTF. The genes are TRBV7-9 and TRBJ1-2, with D possibly being TRBD1 (5 bases). Between the trimmed V and J ends, which lost 1 base and 7 bases, there was a span of 13 bases. The CDR3 is made up of 14 amino acids. Germline CDR1 and CDR2: SEHNR and FQNEAQ (reference sequence).

This chain links TRBV3-1 with TRBJ1-5, with 8 bases fitting TRBD1. Per germline, CDR1 LGHDT and CDR2 YNNKEL (reference sequence). The CDR3 is made up of 16 amino acids. The V gene end was trimmed by 5 bases and the J gene end by 2 bases; junction bases not matched to a gene: 8. The CDR3 nucleotides read TGTGCCAGCAGCATCGGACAGGGAGGCCGCAATCAGCCCCAGCATTTT. It yields the protein CASSIGQGGRNQPQHF.

This clonotype was counted many times. J is TRBJ2-7 and V is TRBV6-5; 7 bases are shared with TRBD2. With V trimmed by 6 bases and J by 3 bases, 2 bases remained unmatched. Germline-derived CDR1 and CDR2 are MNHEY and SVGAGI. The CDR3 totals 12 residues. In nucleotides, the CDR3 is TGTGCCAGCAGCCCTAGCGGCTACGAGCAGTACTTC. As protein: CASSPSGYEQYF.